This T cell receptor (beta chain) originates from a study of untreated major depressive disorder. This clone appeared a single time. No antigen is known for it. Findings of the study overall: TRBV05-01 (Vbeta 5.1) usage was higher in CD4+ T cells of depressed patients than controls.

Clones were read by immunoSEQ multiplex PCR, and TCRdb kept only the in-frame ones, dropping some. The sample records tens of thousands of clones, approximately 92% being singletons. The CDR3 sequence is 14 residues long. V dropped 1 base and J dropped 8 bases, with 12 bases sitting between them. Germline V gene data show CDR1 as LGHNA and CDR2 as YNFKEQ. The sample was CD4+ T cells from PBMCs. The origin of this receptor is a man aged 30 to 39 in good health. This rearrangement joins TRBV4-2 to TRBJ2-1; D is undetermined. CDR3 residues: CASSQGFSAYEQFF. CDR3 sequence (DNA): TGTGCCAGCAGCCAAGGGTTTTCGGCGTATGAGCAGTTCTTC.